These 27 T cell receptor beta chains share one sample of origin, sequenced in a study of blood T cell repertoires in COVID-19. Profiling relied on immunoSEQ multiplex PCR, and the TCRdb table lists in-frame clones only, not all of them. This sample has 100,000 to 150,000 clones, with 86% found just once. Input material: peripheral blood. The receptors originated from a human donor in a cohort sampled during active COVID-19.

J is TRBJ1-5 and V is TRBV6-5; D is perhaps TRBD1 (6 bases). The CDR3 sequence is 13 residues long. V was clipped by 4 bases and J by 7 bases, with 11 bases between them. Germline CDR1 MNHEY, CDR2 SVGAGI. CDR3 coding DNA: TGTGCCAGCAGTTCAAGGGGGGGGCAGCCCCAGCATTTT. Protein product: CASSSRGGQPQHF.

The chain is built from TRBV5-8 and TRBJ1-1; tentative D call: TRBD1 (5 bases). Per germline, CDR1 SGHTS and CDR2 YDEGEE. V gave up 0 bases and J gave up 11 bases, with 14 bases separating them. The CDR3 runs 13 residues. The chain's CDR3 is CASSLAGLGFAFF. The CDR3 bases are TGTGCCAGCAGCTTGGCGGGACTGGGGTTTGCTTTCTTT.

This sequence joins TRBV10-3 and TRBJ1-6; the match to TRBD1 covers 7 bases. Trimming cost V 10 bases and J 6 bases; bases outside gene matches: 6. Germline V gene data show CDR1 as ENHRY and CDR2 as SYGVKD. The length of the CDR3 is 13 residues. CDR3 region: CATGGTANSPLHF. Written as DNA, the CDR3 is TGTGCCACGGGGGGGACAGCTAATTCACCCCTCCACTTT.

The V call is TRBV7-2, the J call TRBJ2-1, with D possibly TRBD2 on 5 matching bases. Between the trimmed V and J ends, which lost 5 bases and 7 bases, there was a span of 9 bases. Germline values: CDR1 SGHTA, CDR2 FQGNSA. The CDR3 sequence is 12 residues long. The CDR3 nucleotides are TGTGCCAGCAGCCCTAGCTGGAATGAGCAGTTCTTC. Protein sequence: CASSPSWNEQFF.

The chain carries TRBV5-4 and TRBJ2-3; TRBD2 is a possible D gene (5 bases). The V end was cut by 1 base, the J end by 1 base, with 10 bases between. CDR3 size: 15 residues. Germline V gene data show CDR1 as SGHNT and CDR2 as YYREEE (reference sequence). The CDR3 spells CASSLKLVGTDTQYF. The CDR3 DNA is TGTGCCAGCAGCTTGAAACTAGTCGGCACAGATACGCAGTATTTT.

This clone has a single count. The gene calls are TRBV4-1 and TRBJ2-3; 12 positions agree with TRBD2. J gave up 3 bases and V 2 bases, and 3 bases lay outside the gene matches. Per germline, CDR1 MGHRA and CDR2 YSYEKL. The CDR3 loop spans 16 amino acids. This chain's CDR3 is CASSQPGTSGTDTQYF. The CDR3 nucleotides are TGCGCCAGCAGCCAACCCGGGACTAGCGGGACAGATACGCAGTATTTT.

The gene calls are TRBV5-1 and TRBJ1-2; 7 bases are shared with TRBD1. The junction had 1 base not matched to a gene; V was cut back by 0 bases and J by 5 bases. The germline V gene has CDR1 SGHRS and CDR2 YFSETQ. The CDR3 length is 13 residues. In DNA, the CDR3 is TGCGCCAGCAGCTTGGACAGGGGATATGGCTACACCTTC. Residues: CASSLDRGYGYTF.

This clone has only a few counts. The chain uses TRBV27 and TRBJ2-1, with 14 positions matching TRBD2. CDR1 and CDR2 from the germline V gene are MNHEY and SMNVEV (reference sequence). The CDR3 extends over 14 amino acids. V lost 6 bases and J lost 5; bases outside the gene matches: 0. CDR3 sequence: CASRGLAGDNEQFF. In nucleotides, the CDR3 is TGTGCCAGCAGGGGACTAGCGGGAGACAATGAGCAGTTCTTC.

The table lists this clone with a count of one. The chain recombines TRBV7-9 with TRBJ2-3; no firm D call. Per germline, CDR1 SEHNR and CDR2 FQNEAQ (reference sequence). This CDR3 is 11 amino acids long. For the CDR3, the DNA is TGTGCGTACGGGTACCCAGATACGCAGTATTTT. Amino acids: CAYGYPDTQYF. Based on the CDR3 plus reference TRBV7-9 and TRBJ2-3, the full variable domain is DTGVSQNPRHKITKRGQNVTFRCDPISEHNRLYWYRQTLGQGPEFLTYFQNEAQLEKSRLLSDRFSAERPKGSFSTLEIQRTEQGDSAMYLCAYGYPDTQYFGPGTRLTVL.

This clone was picked up a small number of times. Written as DNA, the CDR3 is TGTGCCACCTCAGATAGCGGGAGGATGACCGGGGAGCTGTTTTTT. Translating it yields CATSDSGRMTGELFF. The chain joins TRBV19 to TRBJ2-2, with 10 bases identical to TRBD2. V lost 10 bases to trimming and J lost 5 bases; unmatched junction nucleotides: 10. The CDR3 totals 15 residues. CDR1 LNHDA and CDR2 SQIVND come from the germline V gene (reference sequence).

The rearrangement uses TRBV20-1 and TRBJ1-1; D is undetermined. Trimming pared 6 bases from V and 1 base from J, leaving 6 bases between. From germline, CDR1 is DFQATT and CDR2 SNEGSKA (reference sequence). This CDR3 spans 11 amino acids. CDR3 loop: CSAHRNTEAFF. CDR3 sequence (DNA): TGCAGTGCACATCGGAACACTGAAGCTTTCTTT.

V is TRBV14 and J is TRBJ2-7; no definite D call. Germline assignment: CDR1 SGHDN and CDR2 FVKESK. Trimming left V 4 bases short and J 0 bases short, with 13 bases between. The CDR3 contains 15 residues. The CDR3 spells CASSLFSVPSYEQYF. The DNA for the CDR3 is TGTGCCAGCAGCCTTTTTAGTGTGCCCTCCTACGAGCAGTACTTC.

The rearrangement links TRBV4-3 to TRBJ1-2, with D perhaps matching TRBD1 (6 bases). Per the germline V gene, CDR1 is LGHNA and CDR2 is YSLEER. CDR3 length: 15 residues. The ends were cut back, 1 base at V and 4 bases at J, with 13 bases in the middle. CDR3 bases: TGCGCCAGCAGCCAAGCGACAGGTGGGGCCTATGGCTACACCTTC. Protein sequence: CASSQATGGAYGYTF.

This chain joins TRBV30 and TRBJ2-5; D gene unclear. The CDR3 consists of 11 residues. The germline V gene has CDR1 GTSNPN and CDR2 SVGIG (reference sequence). Deletions cut 3 bases from V and 5 bases from J, with 7 bases between. The CDR3 DNA reads TGTGCCTGGAGGGAGTGGGAGACCCAGTACTTC. It is translated as CAWREWETQYF.

The chain carries TRBV28 and TRBJ2-2; 10 bases map to TRBD2. CDR3 length equals 16 residues. J gave up 1 base and V 5 bases, and 4 bases lay outside the gene matches. The germline gives CDR1 MDHEN, CDR2 SYDVKM. The CDR3 region is CASSLGLAENTGELFF. The CDR3 nucleotides are TGTGCCAGCAGTCTTGGACTAGCGGAGAACACCGGGGAGCTGTTTTTT.

V gene TRBV5-4 combines with J gene TRBJ2-3, with 8 bases that match TRBD2. With V trimmed by 0 bases and J by 5 bases, 8 bases remained unmatched. CDR1 and CDR2 (germline): SGHNT, YYREEE (reference sequence). This CDR3 region has 16 residues. The CDR3 DNA reads TGTGCCAGCAGCTTGGGAGCGGGACTAGAGGGAGATACGCAGTATTTT. Translating gives CASSLGAGLEGDTQYF.

This chain connects TRBV7-9 to TRBJ1-1; 8 bases are a match to TRBD1. This CDR3 comprises 15 residues. Germline CDR1 is SEHNR and CDR2 is FQNEAQ (reference sequence). The V and J ends lost 1 base and 3 bases, in that order; junction bases with no gene match: 4. As DNA, the CDR3 is TGTGCCAGCAGCTTAGGGTCGACAGGGGACACTGAAGCTTTCTTT. Protein sequence: CASSLGSTGDTEAFF.

The chain links TRBV5-1 to TRBJ1-2; no clear D. This CDR3 is built from 13 residues. V lost 2 bases and J 5 bases, leaving 10 bases between the germline ends. Germline values: CDR1 SGHRS, CDR2 YFSETQ. The CDR3 protein is CASSLERAYGYTF. The CDR3 DNA follows: TGCGCCAGCAGCTTAGAGAGGGCGTATGGCTACACCTTC.

The chain carries TRBV10-1 and TRBJ2-7, with D tentatively TRBD1 (6 bases). This CDR3 is 14 amino acids long. Germline CDR1 and CDR2: WNHNN and SYGVQD (reference sequence). Trimming shortened V by 4 bases and J by 3 bases, and 13 bases separated the two germline ends. As DNA, the CDR3 is TGCGCCAGCAGTGGTCAGGGGAGTTTCTACGAGCAGTACTTC. Its translation is CASSGQGSFYEQYF.

The chain is built from TRBV18 and TRBJ1-2, with D unresolved. Germline V gene lookup returns CDR1 KGHSH and CDR2 LQKENI. CDR3 length equals 14 residues. V was shortened by 1 base and J by 3 bases, with 9 bases between the two germline ends. CDR3 loop: CASSPLVTDYGYTF. The CDR3 DNA sequence: TGTGCCAGCTCACCACTGGTAACGGACTATGGCTACACCTTC.

The gene calls are TRBV5-1 and TRBJ2-3; the match to TRBD1 covers 7 bases. The CDR3 contains 15 residues. Germline lookup yields CDR1 SGHRS and CDR2 YFSETQ. J gave up 1 base and V 0 bases, and 2 bases lay outside the gene matches. The CDR3 sequence is CASSLEQGRTDTQYF. The CDR3 DNA reads TGCGCCAGCAGCTTGGAACAGGGGCGCACAGATACGCAGTATTTT.

The chain is built from TRBV19 and TRBJ1-4, with TRBD1 matching over 12 bases. Germline CDR1 and CDR2: LNHDA and SQIVND (reference sequence). V lost 8 bases and J lost 7; bases outside the gene matches: 14. The CDR3 is 17 amino acids. CDR3: CASGRGDRGRRVEKLFF. For the CDR3, the DNA is TGTGCCAGTGGAAGGGGGGACAGGGGGCGCAGGGTTGAAAAACTGTTTTTT.

The chain has TRBV9 and TRBJ2-1; TRBD2 agrees at 10 bases. The germline CDR1 and CDR2 sequences are SGDLS and YYNGEE. The CDR3 loop spans 17 amino acids. Losses at the gene ends were 3 bases for V and 9 bases for J; bases not matched to a gene: 15. CDR3 DNA: TGTGCCAGCAGCGCGCAACCAAGCGGGAGGGGCCCGAGTGAGCAGTTCTTC. Amino acids: CASSAQPSGRGPSEQFF.

V gene TRBV5-1 combines with J gene TRBJ2-7, with 8 bases aligning to TRBD2. The CDR3 is made up of 15 amino acids. Per the germline V gene, CDR1 is SGHRS and CDR2 is YFSETQ. Losses at the gene ends were 4 bases for V and 5 bases for J; bases not matched to a gene: 11. DNA for the CDR3: TGCGCCAGCAGCAACGATGGACTAGCCCAGAACGAGCAGTACTTC. It is translated as CASSNDGLAQNEQYF.

J is TRBJ2-7 and V is TRBV15; 10 bases match TRBD2. After removal of 3 bases from V and 3 bases from J, the junction contained 14 bases not matched to a gene. The germline V gene has CDR1 LNHNV and CDR2 YYDKDF (reference sequence). The CDR3 covers 18 residues. CDR3 DNA sequence: TGTGCCACCAGCAGTACCCCGGGACTAGCGTCAACACGCTACGAGCAGTACTTC. Translating it yields CATSSTPGLASTRYEQYF.

The V and J genes are TRBV12-3 or TRBV12-4 and TRBJ1-1; perhaps TRBD1 as D (5 bases). The CDR3 is 13 amino acids. The V gene lost 3 bases and the J gene lost 3 bases, with 8 bases spanning the gap. CDR3 region: CASSFGGYTEAFF. In nucleotides, the CDR3 is TGTGCCAGCAGTTTCGGGGGGTACACTGAAGCTTTCTTT.

This clone was found once. This chain uses TRBV6-5 with TRBJ1-5, with 7 bases identical to TRBD1. CDR1 is MNHEY and CDR2 is SVGAGI in the germline V gene. The V segment lost 6 bases and the J segment 6 bases; nucleotides outside the gene matches: 11. CDR3 size: 15 residues. The CDR3 reads CASRPVGTVLQPQHF. Written as DNA, the CDR3 is TGTGCCAGCAGACCCGTTGGGACAGTTCTTCAGCCCCAGCATTTT.